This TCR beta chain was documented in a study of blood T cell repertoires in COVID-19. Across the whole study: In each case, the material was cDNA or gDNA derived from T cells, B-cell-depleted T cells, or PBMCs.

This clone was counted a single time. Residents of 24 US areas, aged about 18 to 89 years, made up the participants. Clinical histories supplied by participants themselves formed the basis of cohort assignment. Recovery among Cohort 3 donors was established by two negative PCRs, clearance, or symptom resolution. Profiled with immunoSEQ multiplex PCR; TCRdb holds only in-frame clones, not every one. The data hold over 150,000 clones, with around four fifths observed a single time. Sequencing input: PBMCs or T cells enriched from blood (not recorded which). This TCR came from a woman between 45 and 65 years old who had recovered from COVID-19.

CDR3 in amino acids: CASSDMAAVAQTNYGYTF. DNA of the CDR3: TGTGCCAGCAGTGACATGGCGGCCGTGGCACAAACTAACTATGGCTACACCTTC. V is TRBV6-4 and J is TRBJ1-2; D is uncertain. The CDR3 consists of 18 residues. Trimming took 2 bases from V and 0 from J, leaving 19 bases between them. Germline lookup yields CDR1 MRHNA and CDR2 SNTAGT.